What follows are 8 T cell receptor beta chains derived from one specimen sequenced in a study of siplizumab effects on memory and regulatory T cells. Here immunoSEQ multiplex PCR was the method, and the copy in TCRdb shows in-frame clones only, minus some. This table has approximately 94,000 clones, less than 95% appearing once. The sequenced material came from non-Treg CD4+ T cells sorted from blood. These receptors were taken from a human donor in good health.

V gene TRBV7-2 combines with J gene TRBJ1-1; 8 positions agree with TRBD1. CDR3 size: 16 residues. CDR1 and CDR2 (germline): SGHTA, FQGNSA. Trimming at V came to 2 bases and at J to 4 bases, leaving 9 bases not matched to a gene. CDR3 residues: CASSLQPGQGATEAFF. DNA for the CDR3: TGTGCCAGCAGCTTACAGCCGGGGCAGGGGGCCACTGAAGCTTTCTTT.

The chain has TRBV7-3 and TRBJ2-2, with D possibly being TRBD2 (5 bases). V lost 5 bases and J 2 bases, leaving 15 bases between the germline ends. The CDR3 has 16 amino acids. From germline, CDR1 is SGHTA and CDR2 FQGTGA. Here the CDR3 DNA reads TGTGCCAGCAGCCGTGGTTTAGCGACAAACACCGGGGAGCTGTTTTTT. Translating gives CASSRGLATNTGELFF.

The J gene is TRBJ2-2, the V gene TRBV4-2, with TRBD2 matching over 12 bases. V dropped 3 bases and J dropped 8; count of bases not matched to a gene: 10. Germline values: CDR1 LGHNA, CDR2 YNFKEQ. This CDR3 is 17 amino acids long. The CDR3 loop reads CASSQQLAGGNRGELFF. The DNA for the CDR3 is TGTGCCAGCAGCCAGCAGCTAGCGGGAGGGAATCGGGGGGAGCTGTTTTTT.

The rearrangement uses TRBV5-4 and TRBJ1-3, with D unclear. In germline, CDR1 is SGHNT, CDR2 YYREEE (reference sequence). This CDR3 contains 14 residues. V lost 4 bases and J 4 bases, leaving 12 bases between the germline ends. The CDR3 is CASSTRDIGNTIYF. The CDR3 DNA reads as TGTGCCAGCAGCACGAGGGATATCGGAAACACCATATATTTT. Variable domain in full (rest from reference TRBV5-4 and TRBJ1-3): ETGVTQSPTHLIKTRGQQVTLRCSSQSGHNTVSWYQQALGQGPQFIFQYYREEENGRGNFPPRFSGLQFPNYSSELNVNALELDDSALYLCASSTRDIGNTIYFGEGSWLTVV.

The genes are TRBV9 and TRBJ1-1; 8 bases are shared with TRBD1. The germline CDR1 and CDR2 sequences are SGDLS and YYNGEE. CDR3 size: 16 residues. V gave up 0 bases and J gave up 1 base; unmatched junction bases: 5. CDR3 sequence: CASSVGQGKGNTEAFF. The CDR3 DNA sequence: TGTGCCAGCAGCGTAGGACAGGGGAAGGGGAACACTGAAGCTTTCTTT.

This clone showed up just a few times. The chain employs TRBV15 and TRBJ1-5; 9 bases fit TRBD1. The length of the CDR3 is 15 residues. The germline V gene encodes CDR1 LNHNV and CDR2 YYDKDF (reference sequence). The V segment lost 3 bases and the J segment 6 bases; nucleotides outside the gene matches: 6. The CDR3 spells CATSRGTGGGQPQHF. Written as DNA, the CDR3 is TGTGCCACCAGCAGGGGAACAGGGGGCGGTCAGCCCCAGCATTTT.

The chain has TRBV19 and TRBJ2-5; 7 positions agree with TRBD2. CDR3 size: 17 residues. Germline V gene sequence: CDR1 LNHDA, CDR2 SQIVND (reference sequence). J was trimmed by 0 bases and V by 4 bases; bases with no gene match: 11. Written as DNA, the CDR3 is TGTGCCAGTAGTAGCCCCGGTGGGCGGGGGTACCAAGAGACCCAGTACTTC. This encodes CASSSPGGRGYQETQYF.

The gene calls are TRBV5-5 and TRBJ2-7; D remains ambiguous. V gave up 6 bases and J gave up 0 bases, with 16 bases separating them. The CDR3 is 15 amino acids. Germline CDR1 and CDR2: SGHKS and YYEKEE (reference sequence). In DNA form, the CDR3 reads TGTGCCAGCACCAGAGAATATGGGCACTCCTACGAGCAGTACTTC. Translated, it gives CASTREYGHSYEQYF.